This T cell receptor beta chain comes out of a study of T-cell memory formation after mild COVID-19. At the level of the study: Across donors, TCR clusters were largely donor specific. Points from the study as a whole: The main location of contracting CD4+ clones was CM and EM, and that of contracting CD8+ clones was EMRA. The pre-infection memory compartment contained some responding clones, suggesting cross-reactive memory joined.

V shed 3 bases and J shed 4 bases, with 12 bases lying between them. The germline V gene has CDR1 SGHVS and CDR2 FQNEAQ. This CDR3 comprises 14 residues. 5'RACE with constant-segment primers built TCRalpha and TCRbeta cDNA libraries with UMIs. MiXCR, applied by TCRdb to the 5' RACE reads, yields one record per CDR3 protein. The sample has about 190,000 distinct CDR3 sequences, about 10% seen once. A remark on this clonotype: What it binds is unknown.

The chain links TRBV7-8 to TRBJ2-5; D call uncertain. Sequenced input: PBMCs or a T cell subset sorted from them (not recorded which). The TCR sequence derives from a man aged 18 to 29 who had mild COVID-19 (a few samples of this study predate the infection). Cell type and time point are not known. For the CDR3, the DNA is TGTGCCAGCAGCTTGTCCCGGGCCCCAGAGACCCAGTACTTC. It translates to CASSLSRAPETQYF. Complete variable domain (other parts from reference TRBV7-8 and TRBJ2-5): GAGVSQSPRYKVAKRGQDVALRCDPISGHVSLFWYQQALGQGPEFLTYFQNEAQLDKSGLPSDRFFAERPEGSVSTLKIQRTQQEDSAVYLCASSLSRAPETQYFGPGTRLLVL.